This entry features one TCR beta chain sequence. Its antigen specificity is not known. No quality values exist for individual bases; no much larger clone is one base distant. The data belong to a study of cytomegalovirus exposure and HLA in healthy donors listed by TCRdb under 2017. At the level of the whole study: In an earlier analysis of approximately 640 of the donors, around 290 Gb of sequence data and 120 million or so unique TCR beta sequences from about 180 million T cells were reported. Alongside the repertoire data, information on donor age, sex, ethnicity and CMV serostatus was compiled. Rather than using new phenotypic data, the later analysis identified candidate immune exposures from TCR beta sequences and from how often those sequences occurred across donors. Roughly 310 gigabases of sequencing data and 80 million or so unique TCR sequences were included in an early release covering several hundred HLA-typed donors. The study used immunosequencing to profile the T cell repertoires of 666 subjects and linked those repertoires to cytomegalovirus serostatus. An earlier analysis of approximately 500 of the donors applied high-throughput TCR beta sequencing to assess whether each TCR beta V gene segment acted as functional or pseudogenic. The study aimed to test whether cataloging public T cell receptors could reveal signatures of past pathogen exposure. The genetic ancestry cluster associated with self-reported Caucasian donors included about 84% of the roughly 400 genotyped donors. To predict cytomegalovirus infection status, the study brought together high-throughput TCR immunosequencing, statistical association of individual TCRs with disease status, and machine learning. The number of donors typed differed by locus, with 629-630 for A, B, C, DRB1 and DQB1, approximately 500 for DQA1, under 610 for DPA1, and about 450 for DPB1. Every discovery cohort repertoire had been produced on one sequencing platform. Class I and class II HLA loci were covered by the typing at four-digit resolution. In a later genetic analysis, genome-wide SNP genotypes for about 55% of the roughly 670 donors were used, and that subset was treated as a discovery cohort. On average, around 200,000 unique TCR beta nucleotide sequences were sequenced per donor among more than 350 genotyped donors of the cohort, with roughly 18% of those sequences being non-productive. To study patterns of TCR occurrence, a later analysis re-analyzed previously published TCR beta repertoires from around 660 donors and added high-resolution HLA genotyping. A separate validation cohort of roughly 130 different subjects was used in addition to the roughly 720-subject first cohort. A few DR-DQ haplotypes were treated as single units for association and clustering because of strong linkage in the cohort. Broad study findings and their caveats: A later analysis found that most CMV-associated TCR beta chains appeared HLA-restricted, with HLA associations seemingly driven largely by CMV exposure. For the cohort, immune exposure information was limited to CMV serostatus. In this cohort, only TCR beta chains were sequenced, and detectable features were limited by the absence of alpha or paired-chain data. Because counts were too low, around 17 rarely observed V segments, including chromosome 9 orphons, were left out of the earlier analysis of 500 to 650 of the donors. According to a later analysis, TCR association rates differed among HLA loci, with DRB1 alleles showing the most associated TCRs and HLA-C alleles showing the fewest. Assigning TCR associations to individual alleles was difficult when HLA alleles, especially DR and DQ, strongly co-occurred. In a later analysis, some 18,000 TCR beta sequences were associated with specific HLA alleles at a false discovery rate of 0.05. Most TCR sequences were observed very rarely across donors, whereas some public TCRs were present in many individuals. Linkage disequilibrium might explain the correlated functional status among segregating V segments, but an unknown experimental factor could not be excluded. In both the original and validation cohorts, the classifier was reported to diagnose cytomegalovirus status with high specificity and sensitivity. In vitro tests confirmed that a few of the cytomegalovirus-associated TCR beta chains recognize cytomegalovirus antigens. A later genetic analysis reported fewer N-insertions in productive TCRs among donors in an Asian-associated ancestry cluster than the roughly 700-donor mean. The authors suggested that the approach could potentially be generalized to other disease states and immunological phenotypes. Because the 87-base-pair reads could not distinguish some IMGT-functional V segments, including TRBV6-2 and TRBV6-3, those segments were excluded. An earlier analysis of 587 of the donors showed that most TCR beta V segments appeared in productive rearrangements either about 87% or about 30% of the time, which broadly matched IMGT annotations. In a later analysis, HLA-associated TCR beta chains showed more clonal expansion and lower generation probabilities than non-associated chains that were equally common. Roughly uniform sequencing depth across donors was assumed in presence/absence analyses, although this assumption may not hold. A group of highly shared sequence variants was considered likely to be a technical artifact of the sequencing pipeline. A total of 150 or so TCR beta chains were listed by the study as associated with cytomegalovirus. HLA typing was unavailable for some donors at each locus, so association tests used only the typed subset. A further reported finding was that TCR beta sequences accurately predicted the HLA-A and HLA-B alleles for most subjects in the first cohort. A later genetic analysis associated a missense DCLRE1C variant with V-gene and J-gene trimming of TCR beta chains, and an independent cohort replicated the association. According to a later analysis, parvovirus B19, influenza, CMV and Epstein-Barr virus appeared linked to several top co-occurrence clusters.

Relative to germline, V is missing 7 bases and J is missing 4 bases, with 6 bases of the junction outside any gene match. In the germline V gene, CDR1 corresponds to SNHLY and CDR2 to FYNNEI. From the cysteine through the phenylalanine, the CDR3 covers 16 amino acids. CDR3 DNA only is kept here, 48 bases in frame from base 1. Libraries came from the immunoSEQ multiplex PCR assay. The multiplex PCR relied on a mix of 60 forward primers for TCR Vbeta segments and 13 reverse primers for TCR Jbeta segments. Amplification of the CDR3 region of rearranged TCR beta genes was performed with a multiplex PCR assay on genomic DNA. The amplified TCR beta libraries were sequenced on the Illumina HiSeq System as 87-base-pair reads. In the authors' own workflow: A later analysis tallied around 87 million unique TCR beta chains across the 640 or so repertoires, and some 10 million of those chains were shared by two or more donors. Raw reads were error-corrected and collapsed into unique sequences with a nearest-neighbor algorithm that merged closely related sequences to remove PCR and sequencing errors. V, D and J gene segments were assigned by aligning CDR3 sequences to IMGT reference sequences. For a sequence to be retained, a match of at least six nucleotides was required to both a V gene segment and a J gene segment. A rearrangement was called productive if the CDR3 had no stop codons and remained in frame with V and J, and every other rearrangement was called non-productive. CDR3 was defined by IMGT convention, running from the second conserved V-encoded cysteine to the conserved J-encoded phenylalanine. In an earlier analysis of approximately 590 of the donors, sequences lacking an unambiguous match to a single V gene segment were excluded. An earlier analysis of several hundred of the donors called V segments functional above 56.7% productive rearrangements and segregating when the between-donor standard deviation exceeded 5%. To diagnose cytomegalovirus status from the catalog of TCR beta chain sequences, a statistical classification framework was built. A later analysis assigned V and J genes by comparing TCR nucleotide sequences with IMGT/GENE-DB human TR gene sequences. In a later analysis, CDR3 sequences and most-parsimonious VDJ recombination scenarios were assigned using the TCRdist pipeline. In a later analysis, every TCR beta chain was defined by the combination of its CDR3 amino acid sequence and its V-gene family, and reads without a unique V-gene family were dropped. A later analysis removed several hundred highly shared, low-generation-probability nucleotide sequences to deal with suspected cross-contamination and a sequencing artifact. For each public chain, a later analysis derived a clonal expansion index from normalized ranks of inferred template counts within each repertoire. In a later analysis, generation probabilities were computed using a VDJ recombination model fitted to out-of-frame rearrangements, and the results were checked against IGoR. In a later analysis, TCR-TCR, TCR-HLA and TCR-CMV co-occurrence was scored with hypergeometric tests, and a repertoire-size bias correction was applied to TCR pairs. A later analysis estimated false discovery rates by permuting HLA or CMV assignments 20 times. In a later analysis, co-occurring TCRs were grouped with DBSCAN, and TCRdist sequence similarity was added when clustering was performed within HLA-allele-positive subsets. Repertoires with fewer than 30,000 or more than 120,000 public chains, plus five repertoires with anomalous nucleotide sharing, were excluded from co-occurrence clustering. As stored in TCRdb, this immuneACCESS dataset retains in-frame rearrangements with V and J assigned. A fraction of the clones does not appear; measured against another copy, unresolved V genes explain less than half of the discrepancy, and the remainder lacks a known reason. The V and J calls and clone size were taken over from that table, and D and trimming were inferred from the DNA. The sample profile shows approximately 100,000 clones; 65% to 90% of them were found once. Less than 2.5% of the sample rests with the top ten.

In total, approximately 700 healthy bone marrow donors made up the cohort. At the time of sampling, every cohort member was nominally healthy, though immune exposures that went unrecorded were likely present. The donor tested CMV seronegative and was one of the 352 seronegative cohort members. Every donor gave a peripheral blood sample, and the peripheral blood mononuclear cells from that sample were used for TCR beta sequencing. The Qiagen DNeasy Blood Extraction Kit was used to extract genomic DNA from the blood cell samples. The specimen sequenced was PBMCs. The receptor was isolated from a woman in her twenties or thirties in good health and CMV-seronegative. The chain is assembled from TRBV2 and TRBJ2-2, and 13 bases in between align with TRBD2. The encoded CDR3 is CASTGLAGVPTGELFF. The sequenced DNA: TGTGCCAGCACCGGACTAGCGGGAGTTCCCACCGGGGAGCTGTTTTTT. The full variable domain, with segments outside the CDR3 supplied by the reference TRBV2 and TRBJ2-2 proteins, appears as EPEVTQTPSHQVTQMGQEVILRCVPISNHLYFYWYRQILGQKVEFLVSFYNNEISEKSEIFDDQFSVERPDGSNFTLKIRSTKLEDSAMYFCASTGLAGVPTGELFFGEGSRLTVL.